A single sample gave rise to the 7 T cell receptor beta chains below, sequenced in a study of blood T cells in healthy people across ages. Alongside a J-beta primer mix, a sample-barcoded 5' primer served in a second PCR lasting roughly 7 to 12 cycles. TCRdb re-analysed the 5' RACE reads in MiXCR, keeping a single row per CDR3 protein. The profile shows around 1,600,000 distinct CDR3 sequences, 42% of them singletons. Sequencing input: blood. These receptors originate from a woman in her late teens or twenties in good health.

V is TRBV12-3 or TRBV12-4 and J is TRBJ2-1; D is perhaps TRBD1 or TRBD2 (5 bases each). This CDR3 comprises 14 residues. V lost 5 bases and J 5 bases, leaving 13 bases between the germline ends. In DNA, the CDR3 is TGTGCCAGCAGTGTCGGGGACGGTAACAATGAGCAGTTCTTC. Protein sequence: CASSVGDGNNEQFF.

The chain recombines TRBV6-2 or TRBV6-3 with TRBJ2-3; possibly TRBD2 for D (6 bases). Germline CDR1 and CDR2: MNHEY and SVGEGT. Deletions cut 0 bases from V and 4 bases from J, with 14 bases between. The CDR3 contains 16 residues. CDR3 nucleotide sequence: TGTGCCAGCAGTTACTCCGCGGGGCCTCCCCCAGATACGCAGTATTTT. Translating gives CASSYSAGPPPDTQYF.

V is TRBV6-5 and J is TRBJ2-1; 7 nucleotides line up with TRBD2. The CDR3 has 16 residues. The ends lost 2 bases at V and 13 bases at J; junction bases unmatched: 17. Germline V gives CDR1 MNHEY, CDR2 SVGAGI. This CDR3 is CASSYGLAALRETQFF. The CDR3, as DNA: TGTGCCAGCAGTTACGGGCTAGCGGCCCTCAGAGAGACCCAGTTCTTC.

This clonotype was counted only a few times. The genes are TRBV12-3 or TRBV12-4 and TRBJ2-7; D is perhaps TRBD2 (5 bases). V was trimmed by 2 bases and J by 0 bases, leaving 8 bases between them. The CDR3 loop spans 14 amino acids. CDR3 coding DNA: TGTGCCAGCAGTTTAACGGGGATCTCCTACGAGCAGTACTTC. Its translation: CASSLTGISYEQYF.

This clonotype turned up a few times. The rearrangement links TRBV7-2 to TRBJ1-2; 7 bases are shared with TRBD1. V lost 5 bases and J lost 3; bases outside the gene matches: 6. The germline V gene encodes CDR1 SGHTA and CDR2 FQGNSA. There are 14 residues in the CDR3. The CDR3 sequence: CASSQIRGDYGYTF. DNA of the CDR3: TGTGCCAGCAGCCAGATCAGGGGGGACTATGGCTACACCTTC.

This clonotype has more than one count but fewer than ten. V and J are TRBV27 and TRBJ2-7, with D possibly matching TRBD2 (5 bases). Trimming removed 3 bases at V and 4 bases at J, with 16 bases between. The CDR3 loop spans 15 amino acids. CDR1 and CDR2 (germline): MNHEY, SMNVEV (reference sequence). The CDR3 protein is CASSFFAGLGYEQYF. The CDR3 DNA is TGTGCCAGCAGTTTTTTCGCGGGCTTGGGATACGAGCAGTACTTC.

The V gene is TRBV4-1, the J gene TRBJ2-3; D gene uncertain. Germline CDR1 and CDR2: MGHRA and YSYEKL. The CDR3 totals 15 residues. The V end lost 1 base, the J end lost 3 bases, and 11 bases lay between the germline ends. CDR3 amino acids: CASSQVGVATDTQYF. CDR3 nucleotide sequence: TGCGCCAGCAGCCAAGTTGGGGTGGCGACAGATACGCAGTATTTT.